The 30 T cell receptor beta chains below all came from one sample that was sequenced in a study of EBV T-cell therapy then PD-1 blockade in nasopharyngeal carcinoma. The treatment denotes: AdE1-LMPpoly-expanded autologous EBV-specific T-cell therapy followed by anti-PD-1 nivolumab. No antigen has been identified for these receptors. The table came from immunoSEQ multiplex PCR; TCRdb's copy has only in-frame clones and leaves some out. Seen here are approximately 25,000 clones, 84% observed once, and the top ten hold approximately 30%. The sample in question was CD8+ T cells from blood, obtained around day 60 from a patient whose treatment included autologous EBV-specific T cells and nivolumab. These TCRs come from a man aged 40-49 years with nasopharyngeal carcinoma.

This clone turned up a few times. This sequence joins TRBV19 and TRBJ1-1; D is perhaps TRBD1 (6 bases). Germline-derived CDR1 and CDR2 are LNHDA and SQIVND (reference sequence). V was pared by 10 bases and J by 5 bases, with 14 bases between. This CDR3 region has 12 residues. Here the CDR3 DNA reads TGTGCCACCTGGCTAGGGGGGACTGAAGCTTTCTTT. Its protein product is CATWLGGTEAFF.

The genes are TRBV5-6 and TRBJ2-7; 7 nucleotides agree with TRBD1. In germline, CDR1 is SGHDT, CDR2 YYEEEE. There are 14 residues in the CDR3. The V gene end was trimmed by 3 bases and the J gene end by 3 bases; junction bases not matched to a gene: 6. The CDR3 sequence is CASSWGTDLYEQYF. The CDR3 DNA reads TGTGCCAGCAGCTGGGGGACAGACCTCTACGAGCAGTACTTC.

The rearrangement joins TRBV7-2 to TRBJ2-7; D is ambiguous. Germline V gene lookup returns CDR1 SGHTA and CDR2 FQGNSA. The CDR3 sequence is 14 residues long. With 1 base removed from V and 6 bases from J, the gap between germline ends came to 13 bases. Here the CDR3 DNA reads TGTGCCAGCAGCTTAGATCCCGGGTTTCGCGAGCAGTACTTC. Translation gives CASSLDPGFREQYF.

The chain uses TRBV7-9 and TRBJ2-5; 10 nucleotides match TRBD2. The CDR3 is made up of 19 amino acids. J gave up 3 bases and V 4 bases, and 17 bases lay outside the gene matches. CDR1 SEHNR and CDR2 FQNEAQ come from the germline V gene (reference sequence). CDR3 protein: CASSSEWVAGGFPKETQYF. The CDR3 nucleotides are TGTGCCAGCAGCTCCGAATGGGTAGCGGGGGGCTTCCCGAAAGAGACCCAGTACTTC.

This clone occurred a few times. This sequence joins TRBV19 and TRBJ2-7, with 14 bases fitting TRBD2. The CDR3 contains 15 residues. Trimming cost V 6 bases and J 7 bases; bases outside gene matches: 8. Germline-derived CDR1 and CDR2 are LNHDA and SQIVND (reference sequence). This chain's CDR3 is CASRGLAGDLGEQYF. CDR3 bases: TGTGCCAGTAGGGGACTAGCGGGGGACCTCGGAGAGCAGTACTTC.

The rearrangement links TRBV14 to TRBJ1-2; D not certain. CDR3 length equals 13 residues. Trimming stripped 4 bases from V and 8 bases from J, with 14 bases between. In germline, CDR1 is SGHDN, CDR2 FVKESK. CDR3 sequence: CASSPVLSGGYTF. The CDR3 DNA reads TGTGCCAGCAGCCCCGTCCTCTCGGGCGGCTACACCTTC.

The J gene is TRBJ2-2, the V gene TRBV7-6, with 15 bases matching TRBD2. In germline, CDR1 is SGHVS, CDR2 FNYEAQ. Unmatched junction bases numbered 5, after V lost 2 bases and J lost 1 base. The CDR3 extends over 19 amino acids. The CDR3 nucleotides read TGTGCCAGCAGCTTATTCGGGACTAGCGGGGGGCAGAACACCGGGGAGCTGTTTTTT. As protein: CASSLFGTSGGQNTGELFF.

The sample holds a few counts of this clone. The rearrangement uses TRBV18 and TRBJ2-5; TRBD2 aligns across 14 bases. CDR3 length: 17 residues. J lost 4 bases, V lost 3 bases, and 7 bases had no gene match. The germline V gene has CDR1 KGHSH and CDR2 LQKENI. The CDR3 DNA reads TGTGCCAGCTCACCGACTAGCGGGGGGGCCCGCGGAGAGACCCAGTACTTC. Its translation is CASSPTSGGARGETQYF.

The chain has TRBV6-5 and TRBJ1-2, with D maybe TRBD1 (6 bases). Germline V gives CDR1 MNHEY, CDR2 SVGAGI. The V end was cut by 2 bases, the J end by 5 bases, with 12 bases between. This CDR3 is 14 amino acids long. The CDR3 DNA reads TGTGCCAGCAGTTACGCTGACAGGAATTATGGCTACACCTTC. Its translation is CASSYADRNYGYTF.

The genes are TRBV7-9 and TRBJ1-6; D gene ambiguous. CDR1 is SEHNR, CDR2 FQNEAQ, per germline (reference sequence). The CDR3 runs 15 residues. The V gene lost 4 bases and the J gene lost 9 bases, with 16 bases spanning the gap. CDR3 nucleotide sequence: TGTGCCAGCAGCTCCCCGTCGGTGGTGGGTTCACCCCTCCACTTT. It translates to CASSSPSVVGSPLHF.

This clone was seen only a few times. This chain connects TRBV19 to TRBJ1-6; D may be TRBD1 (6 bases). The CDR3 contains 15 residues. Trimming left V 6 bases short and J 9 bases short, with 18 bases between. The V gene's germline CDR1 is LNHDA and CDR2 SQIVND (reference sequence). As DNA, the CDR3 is TGTGCCAGTAGAGGGTACGGAGGAGGGGGTTCACCCCTCCACTTT. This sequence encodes CASRGYGGGGSPLHF.

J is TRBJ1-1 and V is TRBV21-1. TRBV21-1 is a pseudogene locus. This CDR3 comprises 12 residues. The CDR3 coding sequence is TGTGCCAGCGGAAGCACTGACACTGAAGCTTTCTTT. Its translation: CASGSTDTEAFF.

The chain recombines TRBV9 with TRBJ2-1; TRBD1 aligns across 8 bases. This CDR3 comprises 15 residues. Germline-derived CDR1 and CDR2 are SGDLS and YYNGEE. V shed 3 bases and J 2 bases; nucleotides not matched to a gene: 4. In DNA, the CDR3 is TGTGCCAGCAGCGAGCGGACAGGGACCTACAATGAGCAGTTCTTC. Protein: CASSERTGTYNEQFF.

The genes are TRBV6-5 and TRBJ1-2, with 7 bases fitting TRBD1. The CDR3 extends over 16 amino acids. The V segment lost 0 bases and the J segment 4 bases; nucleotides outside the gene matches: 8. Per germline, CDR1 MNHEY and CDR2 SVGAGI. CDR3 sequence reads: CASSYSPEGAIYGYTF. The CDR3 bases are TGTGCCAGCAGTTACTCTCCGGAGGGGGCAATCTATGGCTACACCTTC.

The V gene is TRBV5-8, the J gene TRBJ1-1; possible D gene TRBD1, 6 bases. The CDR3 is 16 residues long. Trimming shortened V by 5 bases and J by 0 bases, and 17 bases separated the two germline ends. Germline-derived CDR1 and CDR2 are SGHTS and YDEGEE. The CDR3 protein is CASSLPTGYMNTEAFF. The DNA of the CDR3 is TGTGCCAGCAGTCTTCCTACAGGGTACATGAACACTGAAGCTTTCTTT. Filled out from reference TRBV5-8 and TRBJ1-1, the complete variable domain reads EAGVTQSPTHLIKTRGQQATLRCSPISGHTSVYWYQQALGLGLQFLLWYDEGEERNRGNFPPRFSGRQFPNYSSELNVNALELEDSALYLCASSLPTGYMNTEAFFGQGTRLTVV.

The CDR3 nucleotides are TGTGCCAGCAGCCAACCCGACAGGGCGAACGGGGAGCTGTTTTTT. This translates into CASSQPDRANGELFF. The chain joins TRBV4-2 to TRBJ2-2; 7 bases align to TRBD1. This CDR3 is built from 15 residues. With V trimmed by 2 bases and J by 7 bases, 7 bases remained unmatched. From germline, CDR1 is LGHNA and CDR2 YNFKEQ.

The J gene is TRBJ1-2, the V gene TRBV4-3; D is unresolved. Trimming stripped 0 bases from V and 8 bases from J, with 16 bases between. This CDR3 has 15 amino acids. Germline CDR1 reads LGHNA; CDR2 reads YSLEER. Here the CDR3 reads CASSQDWQAGDGYTF. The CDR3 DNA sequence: TGCGCCAGCAGCCAAGATTGGCAAGCCGGAGACGGCTACACCTTC.

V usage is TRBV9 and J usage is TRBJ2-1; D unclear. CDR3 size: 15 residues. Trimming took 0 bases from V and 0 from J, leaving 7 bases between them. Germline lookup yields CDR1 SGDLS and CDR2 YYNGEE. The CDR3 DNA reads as TGTGCCAGCAGCGTAGAAGGCATCTCCTACAATGAGCAGTTCTTC. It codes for CASSVEGISYNEQFF.

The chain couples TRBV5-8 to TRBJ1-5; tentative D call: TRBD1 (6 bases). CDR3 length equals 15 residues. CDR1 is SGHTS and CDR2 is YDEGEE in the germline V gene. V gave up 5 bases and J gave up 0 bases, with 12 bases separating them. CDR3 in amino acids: CASSIQGYSNQPQHF. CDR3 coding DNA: TGTGCCAGCAGTATCCAGGGGTATAGCAATCAGCCCCAGCATTTT.

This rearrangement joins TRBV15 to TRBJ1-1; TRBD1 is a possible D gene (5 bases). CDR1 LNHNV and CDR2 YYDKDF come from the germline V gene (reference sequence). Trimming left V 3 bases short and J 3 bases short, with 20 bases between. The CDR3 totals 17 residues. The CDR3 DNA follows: TGTGCCACCAGCAGGACCAGGGCAGGTCAGGTCGACACTGAAGCTTTCTTT. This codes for CATSRTRAGQVDTEAFF.

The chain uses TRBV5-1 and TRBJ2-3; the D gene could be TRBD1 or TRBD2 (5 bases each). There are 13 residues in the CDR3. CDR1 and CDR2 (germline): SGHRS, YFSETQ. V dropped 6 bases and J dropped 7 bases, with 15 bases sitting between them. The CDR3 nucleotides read TGCGCCAGCACATCGAGAGGGACGCATACGCAGTATTTT. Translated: CASTSRGTHTQYF.

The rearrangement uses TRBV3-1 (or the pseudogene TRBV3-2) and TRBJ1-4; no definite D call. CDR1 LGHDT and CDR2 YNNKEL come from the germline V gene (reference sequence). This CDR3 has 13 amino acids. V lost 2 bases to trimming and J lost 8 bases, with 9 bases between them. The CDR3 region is CASSQFREEKLFF. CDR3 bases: TGTGCCAGCAGCCAATTCCGCGAGGAAAAACTGTTTTTT.

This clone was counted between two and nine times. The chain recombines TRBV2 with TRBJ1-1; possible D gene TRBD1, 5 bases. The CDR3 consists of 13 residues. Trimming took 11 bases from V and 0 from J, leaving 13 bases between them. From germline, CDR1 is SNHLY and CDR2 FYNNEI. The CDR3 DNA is TGTGCCGGGACCGGGACGATGAACACTGAAGCTTTCTTT. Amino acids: CAGTGTMNTEAFF.

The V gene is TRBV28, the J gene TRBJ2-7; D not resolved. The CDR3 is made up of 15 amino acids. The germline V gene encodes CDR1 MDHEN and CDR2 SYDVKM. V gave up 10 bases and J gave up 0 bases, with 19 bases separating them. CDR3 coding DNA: TGTGCCACCGCGCCAGTGGCACCCCCCTCCTACGAGCAGTACTTC. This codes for CATAPVAPPSYEQYF.

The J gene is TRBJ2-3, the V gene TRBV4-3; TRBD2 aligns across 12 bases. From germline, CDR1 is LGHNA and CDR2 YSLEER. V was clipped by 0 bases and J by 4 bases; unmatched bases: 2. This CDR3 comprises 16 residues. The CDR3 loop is CASSQDLAGGPDTQYF. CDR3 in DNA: TGCGCCAGCAGCCAAGATCTAGCGGGGGGGCCAGATACGCAGTATTTT.

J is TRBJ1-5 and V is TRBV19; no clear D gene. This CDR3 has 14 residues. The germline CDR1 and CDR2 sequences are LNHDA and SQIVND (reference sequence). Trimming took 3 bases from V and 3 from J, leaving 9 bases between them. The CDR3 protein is CASSIGHFNQPQHF. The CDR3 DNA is TGTGCCAGTAGTATCGGTCATTTCAATCAGCCCCAGCATTTT.

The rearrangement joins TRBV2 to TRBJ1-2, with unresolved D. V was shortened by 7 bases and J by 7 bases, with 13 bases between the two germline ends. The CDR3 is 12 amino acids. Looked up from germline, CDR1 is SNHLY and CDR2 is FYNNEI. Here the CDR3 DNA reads TGTGCCAGCATTGACGGATGGGGTGGCTACACCTTC. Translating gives CASIDGWGGYTF.

Written as DNA, the CDR3 is TGTGCCAGCAGCGAGAGGGGGTCCAGGGAGATCTATGGCTACACCTTC. Translated: CASSERGSREIYGYTF. The rearrangement links TRBV3-1 (or the pseudogene TRBV3-2) to TRBJ1-2, with D possibly being TRBD1 (6 bases). The CDR3 has 16 residues. The germline CDR1 and CDR2 sequences are LGHDT and YNNKEL (reference sequence). V lost 5 bases and J lost 4, with 20 bases in between.

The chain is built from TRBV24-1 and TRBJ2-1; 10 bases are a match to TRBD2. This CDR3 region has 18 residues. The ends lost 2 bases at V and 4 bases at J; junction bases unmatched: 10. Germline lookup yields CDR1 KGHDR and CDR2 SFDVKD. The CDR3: CATSDSWGAGGSYNEQFF. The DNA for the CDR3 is TGTGCCACCAGTGATTCCTGGGGAGCGGGGGGGTCGTACAATGAGCAGTTCTTC.

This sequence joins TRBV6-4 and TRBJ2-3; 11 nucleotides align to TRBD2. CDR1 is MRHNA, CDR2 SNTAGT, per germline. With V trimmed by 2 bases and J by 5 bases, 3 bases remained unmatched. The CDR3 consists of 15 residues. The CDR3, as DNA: TGTGCCAGCAGTGACACTAGCGGGGGCGGAGATACGCAGTATTTT. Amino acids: CASSDTSGGGDTQYF.